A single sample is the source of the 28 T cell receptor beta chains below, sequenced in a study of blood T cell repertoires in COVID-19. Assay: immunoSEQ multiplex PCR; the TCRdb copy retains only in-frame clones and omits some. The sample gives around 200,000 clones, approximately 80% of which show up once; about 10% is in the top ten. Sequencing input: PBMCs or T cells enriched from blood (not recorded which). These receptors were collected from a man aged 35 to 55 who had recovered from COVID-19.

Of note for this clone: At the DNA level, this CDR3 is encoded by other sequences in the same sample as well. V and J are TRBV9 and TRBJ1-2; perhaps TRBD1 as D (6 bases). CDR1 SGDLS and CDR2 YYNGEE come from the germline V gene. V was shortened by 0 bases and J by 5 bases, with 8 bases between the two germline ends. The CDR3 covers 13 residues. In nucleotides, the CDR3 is TGTGCCAGCAGCGTAGAGACAGGTTATGGCTACACCTTC. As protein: CASSVETGYGYTF.

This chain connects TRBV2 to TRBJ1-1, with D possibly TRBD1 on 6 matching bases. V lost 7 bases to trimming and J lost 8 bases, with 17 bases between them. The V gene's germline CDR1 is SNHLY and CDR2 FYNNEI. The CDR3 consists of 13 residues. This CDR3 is CASITRTDREAFF. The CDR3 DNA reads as TGTGCCAGCATTACACGGACAGACCGAGAAGCTTTCTTT.

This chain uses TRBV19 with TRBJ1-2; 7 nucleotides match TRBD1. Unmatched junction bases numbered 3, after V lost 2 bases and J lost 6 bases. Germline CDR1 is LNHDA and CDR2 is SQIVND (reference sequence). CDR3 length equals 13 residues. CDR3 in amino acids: CASSITGTDGYTF. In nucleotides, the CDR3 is TGTGCCAGTAGTATAACTGGGACAGATGGCTACACCTTC.

This CDR3 reads CASSLDKTQYF. The CDR3 DNA follows: TGTGCCAGCAGCTTGGATAAGACCCAGTACTTC. This chain joins TRBV5-4 and TRBJ2-5; D gene unclear. CDR1 and CDR2 from the germline V gene are SGHNT and YYREEE (reference sequence). Trimming removed 0 bases at V and 6 bases at J, with 3 bases between. This CDR3 spans 11 amino acids.

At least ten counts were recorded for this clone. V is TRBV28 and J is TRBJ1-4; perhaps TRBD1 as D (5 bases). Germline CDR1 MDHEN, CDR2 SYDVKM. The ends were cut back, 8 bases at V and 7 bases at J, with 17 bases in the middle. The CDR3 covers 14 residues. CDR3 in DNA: TGTGCCAGCTTAAAAGGCGGGGGGGGTGAAAAACTGTTTTTT. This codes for CASLKGGGGEKLFF.

The CDR3 here is CASSESSGRRMVEQFF. The CDR3 region has the DNA TGTGCCAGCAGTGAATCTAGCGGGAGGAGAATGGTTGAGCAGTTCTTC. The chain recombines TRBV2 with TRBJ2-1, with 11 bases matching TRBD2. Germline V gives CDR1 SNHLY, CDR2 FYNNEI. V gave up 2 bases and J gave up 9 bases; unmatched junction bases: 9. The CDR3 covers 16 residues.

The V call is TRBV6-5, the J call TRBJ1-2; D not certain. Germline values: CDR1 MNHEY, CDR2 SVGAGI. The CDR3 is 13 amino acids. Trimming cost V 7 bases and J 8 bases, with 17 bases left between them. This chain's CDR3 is CASTLDRSGGYTF. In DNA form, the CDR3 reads TGTGCCAGCACCCTTGACCGAAGCGGGGGCTACACCTTC.

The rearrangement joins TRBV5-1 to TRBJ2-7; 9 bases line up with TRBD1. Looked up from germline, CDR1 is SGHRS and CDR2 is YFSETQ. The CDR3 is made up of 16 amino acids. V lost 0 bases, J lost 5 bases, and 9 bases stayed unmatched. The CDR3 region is CASSLVGVTGGNEQYF. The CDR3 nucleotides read TGCGCCAGCAGCTTGGTTGGAGTAACAGGGGGCAACGAGCAGTACTTC.

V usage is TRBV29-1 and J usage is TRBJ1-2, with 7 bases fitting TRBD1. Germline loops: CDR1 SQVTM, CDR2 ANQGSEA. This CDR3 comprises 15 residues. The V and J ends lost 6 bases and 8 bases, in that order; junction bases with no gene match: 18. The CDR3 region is CSVAKTGTDGLGYTF. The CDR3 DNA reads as TGCAGCGTGGCTAAAACGGGGACAGACGGACTGGGCTACACCTTC.

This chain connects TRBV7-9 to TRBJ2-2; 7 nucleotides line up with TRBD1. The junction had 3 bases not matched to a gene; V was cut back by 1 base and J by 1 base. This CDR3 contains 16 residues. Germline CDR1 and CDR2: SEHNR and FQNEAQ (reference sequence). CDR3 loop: CASSLEWTGNTGELFF. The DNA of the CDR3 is TGTGCCAGCAGCTTAGAATGGACAGGGAACACCGGGGAGCTGTTTTTT.

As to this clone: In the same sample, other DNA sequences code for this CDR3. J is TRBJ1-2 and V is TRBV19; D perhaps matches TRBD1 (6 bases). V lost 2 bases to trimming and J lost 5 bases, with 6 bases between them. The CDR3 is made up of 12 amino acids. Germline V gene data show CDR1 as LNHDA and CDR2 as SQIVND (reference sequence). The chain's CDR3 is CASSITGYGYTF. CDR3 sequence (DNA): TGTGCCAGTAGTATAACAGGGTATGGCTACACCTTC.

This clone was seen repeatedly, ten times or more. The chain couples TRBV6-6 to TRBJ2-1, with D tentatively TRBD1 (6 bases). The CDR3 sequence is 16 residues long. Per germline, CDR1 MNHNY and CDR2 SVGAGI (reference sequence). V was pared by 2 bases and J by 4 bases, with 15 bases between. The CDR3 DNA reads TGTGCCAGCAGTTACACCCCGGGAAGGGGGTACAATGAGCAGTTCTTC. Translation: CASSYTPGRGYNEQFF.

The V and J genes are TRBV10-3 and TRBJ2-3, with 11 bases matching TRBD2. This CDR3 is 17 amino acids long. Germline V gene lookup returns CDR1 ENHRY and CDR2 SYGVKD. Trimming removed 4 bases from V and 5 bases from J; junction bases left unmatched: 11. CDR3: CAISARGLAGGGDTQYF. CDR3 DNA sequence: TGTGCCATCAGTGCCAGAGGACTAGCGGGTGGTGGAGATACGCAGTATTTT.

CDR3 loop: CASSHATGSGTYEQYF. CDR3 sequence (DNA): TGTGCCAGCAGCCACGCAACAGGGTCTGGTACCTACGAGCAGTACTTC. The chain uses TRBV14 and TRBJ2-7, with D possibly being TRBD1 (6 bases). Germline CDR1 and CDR2: SGHDN and FVKESK. V dropped 3 bases and J dropped 2 bases, with 17 bases sitting between them. CDR3 length: 16 amino acids.

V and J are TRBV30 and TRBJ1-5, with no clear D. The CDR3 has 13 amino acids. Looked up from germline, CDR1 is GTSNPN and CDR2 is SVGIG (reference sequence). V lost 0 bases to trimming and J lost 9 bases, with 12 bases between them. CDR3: CAWSVTGEGPQHF. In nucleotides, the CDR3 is TGTGCCTGGAGTGTGACGGGAGAGGGGCCCCAGCATTTT.

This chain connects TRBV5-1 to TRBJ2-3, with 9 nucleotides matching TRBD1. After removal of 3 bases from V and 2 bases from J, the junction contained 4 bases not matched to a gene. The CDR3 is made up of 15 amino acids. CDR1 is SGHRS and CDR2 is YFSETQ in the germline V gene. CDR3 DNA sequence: TGCGCCAGCAGCTCGGGGACAGGGATCACAGATACGCAGTATTTT. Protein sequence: CASSSGTGITDTQYF.

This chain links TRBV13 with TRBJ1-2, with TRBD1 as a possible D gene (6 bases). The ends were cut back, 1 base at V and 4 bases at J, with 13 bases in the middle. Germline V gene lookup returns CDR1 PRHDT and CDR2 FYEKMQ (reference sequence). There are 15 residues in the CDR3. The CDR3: CASSLVSRGLYGYTF. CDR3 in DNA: TGTGCCAGCAGCTTAGTCTCCAGGGGTCTCTATGGCTACACCTTC.

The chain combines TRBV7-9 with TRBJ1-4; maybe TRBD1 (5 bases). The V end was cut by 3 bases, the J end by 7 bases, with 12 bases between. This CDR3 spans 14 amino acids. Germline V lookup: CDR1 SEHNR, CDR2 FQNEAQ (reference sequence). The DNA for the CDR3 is TGTGCCAGCAGCTTCTCGTTGGGGGGTGAAAAACTGTTTTTT. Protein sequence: CASSFSLGGEKLFF.

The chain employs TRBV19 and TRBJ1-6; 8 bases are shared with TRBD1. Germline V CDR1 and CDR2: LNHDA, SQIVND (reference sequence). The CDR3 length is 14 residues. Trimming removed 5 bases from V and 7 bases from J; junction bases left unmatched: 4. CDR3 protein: CASSEAGGNSPLHF. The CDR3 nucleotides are TGTGCCAGTAGTGAGGCAGGGGGCAATTCACCCCTCCACTTT.

The CDR3 here is CASSLFETQYF. For the CDR3, the DNA is TGTGCCAGCAGCCTCTTTGAGACCCAGTACTTC. The chain links TRBV14 to TRBJ2-5; D ambiguous. V gave up 4 bases and J gave up 5 bases, with 5 bases separating them. In germline, CDR1 is SGHDN, CDR2 FVKESK. This CDR3 comprises 11 residues.

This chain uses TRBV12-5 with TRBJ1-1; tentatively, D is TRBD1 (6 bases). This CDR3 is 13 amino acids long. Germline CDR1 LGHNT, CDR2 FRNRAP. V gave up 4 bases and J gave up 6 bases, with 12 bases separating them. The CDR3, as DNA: TGTGCTAGTGGTTCACTGACAGGACCTGAAGCTTTCTTT. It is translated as CASGSLTGPEAFF. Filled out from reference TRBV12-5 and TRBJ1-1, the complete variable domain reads DARVTQTPRHKVTEMGQEVTMRCQPILGHNTVFWYRQTMMQGLELLAYFRNRAPLDDSGMPKDRFSAEMPDATLATLKIQPSEPRDSAVYFCASGSLTGPEAFFGQGTRLTVV.

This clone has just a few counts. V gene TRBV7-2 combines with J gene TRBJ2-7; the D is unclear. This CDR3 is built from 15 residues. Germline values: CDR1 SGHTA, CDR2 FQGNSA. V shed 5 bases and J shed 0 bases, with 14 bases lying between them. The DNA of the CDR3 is TGTGCCAGCAGCCCCTCCCCCCGCGGCTCCTACGAGCAGTACTTC. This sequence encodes CASSPSPRGSYEQYF.

CDR3 DNA sequence: TGTGCCAGCAGCGGGCAGGGACTAGCGGGGGCGCAGGAGCAGTACTTC. It codes for CASSGQGLAGAQEQYF. J is TRBJ2-7 and V is TRBV11-2, with 14 bases lining up with TRBD2. The V gene's germline CDR1 is SGHAT and CDR2 FQNNGV. V gave up 5 bases and J gave up 7 bases; unmatched junction bases: 10. This CDR3 spans 16 amino acids.

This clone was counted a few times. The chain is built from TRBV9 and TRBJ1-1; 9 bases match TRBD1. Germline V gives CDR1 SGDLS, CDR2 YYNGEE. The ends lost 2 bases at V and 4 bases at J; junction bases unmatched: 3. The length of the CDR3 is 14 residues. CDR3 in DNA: TGTGCCAGCAGCGTCGGACAGGGGCTCACTGAAGCTTTCTTT. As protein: CASSVGQGLTEAFF.

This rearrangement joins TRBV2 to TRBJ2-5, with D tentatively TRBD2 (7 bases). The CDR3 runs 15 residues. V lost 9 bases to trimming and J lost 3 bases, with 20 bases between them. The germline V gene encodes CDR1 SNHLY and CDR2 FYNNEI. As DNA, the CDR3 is TGTGCCAGAAACGGGGGCGCGGGAGTAAAAGAGACCCAGTACTTC. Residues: CARNGGAGVKETQYF.

The chain's CDR3 is CAIRPDRDGETQYF. Written as DNA, the CDR3 is TGTGCCATCCGACCCGACAGGGACGGAGAGACCCAGTACTTC. The chain carries TRBV10-3 and TRBJ2-5; 7 bases fit TRBD1. V lost 8 bases and J lost 4; bases outside the gene matches: 10. The CDR3 is 14 residues long. CDR1 is ENHRY, CDR2 SYGVKD, per germline.

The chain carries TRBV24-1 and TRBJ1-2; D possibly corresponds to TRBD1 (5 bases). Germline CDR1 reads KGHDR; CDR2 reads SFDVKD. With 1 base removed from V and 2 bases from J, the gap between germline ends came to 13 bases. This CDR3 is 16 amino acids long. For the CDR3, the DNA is TGTGCCACCAGTGATTTCCAGGGCCATCCCAACTATGGCTACACCTTC. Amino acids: CATSDFQGHPNYGYTF.

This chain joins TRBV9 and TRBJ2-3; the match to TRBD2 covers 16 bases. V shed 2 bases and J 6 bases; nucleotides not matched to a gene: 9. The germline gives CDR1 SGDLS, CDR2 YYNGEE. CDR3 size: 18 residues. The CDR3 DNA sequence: TGTGCCAGCAGCGTCCGCGGGACTAGCGGGGGGGCAGGGGATACGCAGTATTTT. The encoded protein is CASSVRGTSGGAGDTQYF.